Described below is a single TCR beta chain sequence and its context. These data come from a study of blood T cell repertoires in COVID-19. Study-wide background: COVID-19 samples collected from the United States, Italy and Spain covered acute and convalescent phases. T cells, B-cell-depleted T cells, or PBMCs supplied cDNA or gDNA.

Trimming shortened V by 0 bases and J by 0 bases, and 7 bases separated the two germline ends. Germline loops: CDR1 GTSNPN, CDR2 SVGIG (reference sequence). The CDR3 has 14 amino acids. Methods used by the authors: Estimates of nucleated cell counts were drawn from the amplification of reference gene primers. Here immunoSEQ multiplex PCR was the method, and the copy in TCRdb shows in-frame clones only, minus some. From that table come the V and J calls and clone size; the DNA was used to work out D and trimming. The sample lists about 360,000 clones; about 88% were seen once. This receptor was identified in a human donor in a cohort sampled during active COVID-19. The sequenced sample consisted of peripheral blood. V is TRBV30 and J is TRBJ2-3; the D gene is possibly TRBD2 (6 bases). The CDR3 DNA is TGTGCCTGGAGTGTAGGGACTAGCACAGATACGCAGTATTTT. Translating gives CAWSVGTSTDTQYF.